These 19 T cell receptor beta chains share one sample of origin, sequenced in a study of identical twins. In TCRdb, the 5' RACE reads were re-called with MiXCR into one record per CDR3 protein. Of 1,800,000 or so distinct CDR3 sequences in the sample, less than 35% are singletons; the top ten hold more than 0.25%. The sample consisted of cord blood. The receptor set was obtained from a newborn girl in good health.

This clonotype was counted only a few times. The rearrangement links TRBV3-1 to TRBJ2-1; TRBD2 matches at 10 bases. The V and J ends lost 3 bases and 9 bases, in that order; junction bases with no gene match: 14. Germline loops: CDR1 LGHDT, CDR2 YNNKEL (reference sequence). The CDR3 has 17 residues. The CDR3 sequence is CASSQDRGSGRYSEQFF. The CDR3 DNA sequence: TGTGCCAGCAGCCAGGACCGGGGTAGCGGGAGGTATTCTGAGCAGTTCTTC.

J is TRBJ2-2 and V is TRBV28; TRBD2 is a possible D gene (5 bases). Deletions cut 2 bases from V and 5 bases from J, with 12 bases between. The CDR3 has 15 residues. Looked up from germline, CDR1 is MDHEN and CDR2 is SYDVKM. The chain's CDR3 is CASSLDPRGTGELFF. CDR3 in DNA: TGTGCCAGCAGTTTAGACCCCCGGGGAACCGGGGAGCTGTTTTTT.

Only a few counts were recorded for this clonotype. CDR3 coding DNA: TGTGCCAGCAGCTTAGATGCGGGCCCCGGGACAGGGGGCTACGAGCAGTACTTC. This encodes CASSLDAGPGTGGYEQYF. This chain uses TRBV7-2 with TRBJ2-7; TRBD1 matches at 11 bases. Germline CDR1 SGHTA, CDR2 FQGNSA. The J segment lost 3 bases and the V segment lost 1 base, leaving 11 bases of the junction unmatched. The CDR3 is 18 residues long.

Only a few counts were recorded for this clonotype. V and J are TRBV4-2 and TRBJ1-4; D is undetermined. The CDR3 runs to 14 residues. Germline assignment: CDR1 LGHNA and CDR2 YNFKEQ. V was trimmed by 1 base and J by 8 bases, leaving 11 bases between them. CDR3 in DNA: TGTGCCAGCAGCCAAGCCACCTCCAAGGAAAAACTGTTTTTT. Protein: CASSQATSKEKLFF.

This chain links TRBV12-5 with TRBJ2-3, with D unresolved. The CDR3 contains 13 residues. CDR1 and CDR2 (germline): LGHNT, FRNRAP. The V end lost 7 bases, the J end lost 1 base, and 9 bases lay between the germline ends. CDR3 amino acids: CASVPKRTDTQYF. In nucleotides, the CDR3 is TGTGCTAGTGTTCCCAAACGCACAGATACGCAGTATTTT.

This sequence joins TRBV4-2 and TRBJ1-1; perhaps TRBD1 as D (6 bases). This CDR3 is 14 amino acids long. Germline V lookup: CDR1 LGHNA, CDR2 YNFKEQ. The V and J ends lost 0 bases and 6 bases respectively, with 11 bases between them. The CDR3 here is CASSQDRGRPEAFF. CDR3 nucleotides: TGTGCCAGCAGCCAAGACCGGGGGCGGCCTGAAGCTTTCTTT.

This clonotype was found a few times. The CDR3 sequence is CASTITPTGGYGYTF. In DNA, the CDR3 is TGCGCCAGCACCATAACGCCCACAGGGGGCTATGGCTACACCTTC. The chain links TRBV5-1 to TRBJ1-2, with 8 positions matching TRBD1. Germline V gene lookup returns CDR1 SGHRS and CDR2 YFSETQ. The ends lost 6 bases at V and 4 bases at J; junction bases unmatched: 11. The CDR3 loop spans 15 amino acids.

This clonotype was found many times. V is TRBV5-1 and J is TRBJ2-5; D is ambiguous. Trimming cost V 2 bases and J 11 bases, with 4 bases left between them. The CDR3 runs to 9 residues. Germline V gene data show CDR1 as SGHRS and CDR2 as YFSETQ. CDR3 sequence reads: CASSLEQYF. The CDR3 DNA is TGCGCCAGCAGCTTAGAGCAGTACTTC.

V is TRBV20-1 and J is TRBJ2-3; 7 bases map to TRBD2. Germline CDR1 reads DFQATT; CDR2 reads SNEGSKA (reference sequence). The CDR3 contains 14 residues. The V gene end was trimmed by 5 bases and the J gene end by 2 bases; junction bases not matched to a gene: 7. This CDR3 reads CSAPSSGLTDTQYF. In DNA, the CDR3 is TGCAGTGCTCCTTCTAGCGGACTCACAGATACGCAGTATTTT.

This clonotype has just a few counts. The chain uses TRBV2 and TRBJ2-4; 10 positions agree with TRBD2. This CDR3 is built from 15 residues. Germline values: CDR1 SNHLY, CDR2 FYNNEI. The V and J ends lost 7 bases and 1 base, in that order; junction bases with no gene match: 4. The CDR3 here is CASTGLAVAKNIQYF. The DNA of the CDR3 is TGTGCCAGCACCGGACTAGCGGTGGCCAAAAACATTCAGTACTTC.

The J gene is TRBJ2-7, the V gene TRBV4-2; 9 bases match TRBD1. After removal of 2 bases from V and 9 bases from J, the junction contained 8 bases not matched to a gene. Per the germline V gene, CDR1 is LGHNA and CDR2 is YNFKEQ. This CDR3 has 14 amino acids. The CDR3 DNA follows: TGTGCCAGCAGCCAACGGGACAGGGAAGATGGGCAGTACTTC. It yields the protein CASSQRDREDGQYF.

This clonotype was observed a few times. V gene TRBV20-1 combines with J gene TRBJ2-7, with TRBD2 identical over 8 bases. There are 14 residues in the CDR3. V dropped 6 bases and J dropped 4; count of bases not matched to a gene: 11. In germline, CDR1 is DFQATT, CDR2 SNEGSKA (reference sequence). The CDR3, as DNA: TGCAGTGCCCCGGGACTAGGGACCCGTTACGAGCAGTACTTC. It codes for CSAPGLGTRYEQYF.

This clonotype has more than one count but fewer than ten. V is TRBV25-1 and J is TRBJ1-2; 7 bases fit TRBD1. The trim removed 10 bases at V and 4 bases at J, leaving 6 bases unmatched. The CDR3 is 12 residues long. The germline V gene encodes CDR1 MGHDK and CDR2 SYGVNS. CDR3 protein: CAIIGQVYGYTF. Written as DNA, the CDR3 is TGTGCCATCATAGGACAGGTCTATGGCTACACCTTC.

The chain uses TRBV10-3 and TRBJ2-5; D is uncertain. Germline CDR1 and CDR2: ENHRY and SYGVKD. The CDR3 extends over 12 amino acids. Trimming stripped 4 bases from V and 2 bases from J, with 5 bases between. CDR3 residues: CAISVGQETQYF. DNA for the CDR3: TGTGCCATCAGTGTGGGACAAGAGACCCAGTACTTC.

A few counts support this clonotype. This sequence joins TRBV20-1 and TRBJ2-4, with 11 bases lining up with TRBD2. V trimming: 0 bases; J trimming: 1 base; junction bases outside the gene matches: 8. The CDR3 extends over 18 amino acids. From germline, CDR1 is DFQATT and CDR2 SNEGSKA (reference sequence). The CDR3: CSARDPLAGGGAKNIQYF. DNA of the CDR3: TGCAGTGCTAGAGATCCCCTAGCGGGGGGAGGGGCCAAAAACATTCAGTACTTC.

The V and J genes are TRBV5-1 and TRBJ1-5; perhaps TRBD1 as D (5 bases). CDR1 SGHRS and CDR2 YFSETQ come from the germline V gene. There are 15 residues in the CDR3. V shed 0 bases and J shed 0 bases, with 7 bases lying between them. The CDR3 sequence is CASSLGTHSNQPQHF. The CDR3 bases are TGCGCCAGCAGCTTGGGGACACATAGCAATCAGCCCCAGCATTTT.

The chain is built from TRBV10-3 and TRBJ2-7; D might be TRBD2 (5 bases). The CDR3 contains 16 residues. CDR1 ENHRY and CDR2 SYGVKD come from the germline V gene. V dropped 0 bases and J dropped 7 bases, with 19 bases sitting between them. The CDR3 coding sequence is TGTGCCATCAGTGAGTCGGGGAGTCCCTCCTACAATGAGCAGTACTTC. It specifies CAISESGSPSYNEQYF.

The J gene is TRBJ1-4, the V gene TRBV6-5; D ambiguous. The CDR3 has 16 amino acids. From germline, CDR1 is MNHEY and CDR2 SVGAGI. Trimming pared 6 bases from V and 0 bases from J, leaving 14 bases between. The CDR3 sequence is CASSRTRRATNEKLFF. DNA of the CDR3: TGTGCCAGCAGCCGCACGAGACGGGCAACTAATGAAAAACTGTTTTTT.

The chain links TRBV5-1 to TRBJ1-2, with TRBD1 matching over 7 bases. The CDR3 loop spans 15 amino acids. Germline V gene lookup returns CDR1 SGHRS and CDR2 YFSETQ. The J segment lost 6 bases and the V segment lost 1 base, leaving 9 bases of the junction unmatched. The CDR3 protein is CASSLRAGGKDGYTF. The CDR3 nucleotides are TGCGCCAGCAGCTTGAGGGCAGGGGGTAAAGATGGCTACACCTTC.